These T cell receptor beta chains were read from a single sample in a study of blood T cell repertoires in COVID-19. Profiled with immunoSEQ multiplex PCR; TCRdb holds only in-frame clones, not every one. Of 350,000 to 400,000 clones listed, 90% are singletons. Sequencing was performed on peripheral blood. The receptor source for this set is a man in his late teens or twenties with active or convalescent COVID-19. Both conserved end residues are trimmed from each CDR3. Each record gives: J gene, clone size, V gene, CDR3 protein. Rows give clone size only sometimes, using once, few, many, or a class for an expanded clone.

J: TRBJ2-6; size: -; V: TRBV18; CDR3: ASSPQTGPSGANVLT
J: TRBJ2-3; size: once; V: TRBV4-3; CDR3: ASSRGALAGTDTQY
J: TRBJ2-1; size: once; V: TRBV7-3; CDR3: ASSFTGISLYNEQF
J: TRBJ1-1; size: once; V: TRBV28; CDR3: ASSPNYRGPTEAF
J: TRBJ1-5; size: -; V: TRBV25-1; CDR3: ASSEGRGWPQH
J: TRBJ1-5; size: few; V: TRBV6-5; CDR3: ASSRQGNNQPQH
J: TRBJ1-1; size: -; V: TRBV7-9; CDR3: ASSFHVNTEAF
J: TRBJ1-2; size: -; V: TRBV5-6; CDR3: ASSLGPRYGYT
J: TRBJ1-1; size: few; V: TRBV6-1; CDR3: ASSEEWGEAF
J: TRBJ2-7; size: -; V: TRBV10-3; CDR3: AIRTGTGVNYEQY
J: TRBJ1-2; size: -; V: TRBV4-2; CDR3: ASSPGTLRTNYGYT
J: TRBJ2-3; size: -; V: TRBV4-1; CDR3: ASSQGRWQGADTQY
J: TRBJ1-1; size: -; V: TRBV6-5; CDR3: ASRDNRYSSEAF
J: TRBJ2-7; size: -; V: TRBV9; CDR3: ASSVSGEGSYEQY
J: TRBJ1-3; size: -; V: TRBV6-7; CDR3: ASSSATGPGNTIY
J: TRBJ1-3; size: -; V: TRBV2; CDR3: ASGGLVSGNTIY
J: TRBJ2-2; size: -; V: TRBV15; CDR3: ATSRLGRPGELF
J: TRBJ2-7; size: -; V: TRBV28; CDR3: ASRVLAGGGEQY
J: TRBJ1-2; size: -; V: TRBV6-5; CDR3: ASRGTSSNYGYT
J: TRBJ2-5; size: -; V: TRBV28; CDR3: ASSPPRGRQETQY
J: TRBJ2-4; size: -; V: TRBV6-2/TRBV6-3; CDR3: ASSQLAGGLGNIQY
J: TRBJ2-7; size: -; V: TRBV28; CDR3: ASSFPSGGVGAYEQY
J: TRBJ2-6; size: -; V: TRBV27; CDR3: ASSGRPGSSGANVLT